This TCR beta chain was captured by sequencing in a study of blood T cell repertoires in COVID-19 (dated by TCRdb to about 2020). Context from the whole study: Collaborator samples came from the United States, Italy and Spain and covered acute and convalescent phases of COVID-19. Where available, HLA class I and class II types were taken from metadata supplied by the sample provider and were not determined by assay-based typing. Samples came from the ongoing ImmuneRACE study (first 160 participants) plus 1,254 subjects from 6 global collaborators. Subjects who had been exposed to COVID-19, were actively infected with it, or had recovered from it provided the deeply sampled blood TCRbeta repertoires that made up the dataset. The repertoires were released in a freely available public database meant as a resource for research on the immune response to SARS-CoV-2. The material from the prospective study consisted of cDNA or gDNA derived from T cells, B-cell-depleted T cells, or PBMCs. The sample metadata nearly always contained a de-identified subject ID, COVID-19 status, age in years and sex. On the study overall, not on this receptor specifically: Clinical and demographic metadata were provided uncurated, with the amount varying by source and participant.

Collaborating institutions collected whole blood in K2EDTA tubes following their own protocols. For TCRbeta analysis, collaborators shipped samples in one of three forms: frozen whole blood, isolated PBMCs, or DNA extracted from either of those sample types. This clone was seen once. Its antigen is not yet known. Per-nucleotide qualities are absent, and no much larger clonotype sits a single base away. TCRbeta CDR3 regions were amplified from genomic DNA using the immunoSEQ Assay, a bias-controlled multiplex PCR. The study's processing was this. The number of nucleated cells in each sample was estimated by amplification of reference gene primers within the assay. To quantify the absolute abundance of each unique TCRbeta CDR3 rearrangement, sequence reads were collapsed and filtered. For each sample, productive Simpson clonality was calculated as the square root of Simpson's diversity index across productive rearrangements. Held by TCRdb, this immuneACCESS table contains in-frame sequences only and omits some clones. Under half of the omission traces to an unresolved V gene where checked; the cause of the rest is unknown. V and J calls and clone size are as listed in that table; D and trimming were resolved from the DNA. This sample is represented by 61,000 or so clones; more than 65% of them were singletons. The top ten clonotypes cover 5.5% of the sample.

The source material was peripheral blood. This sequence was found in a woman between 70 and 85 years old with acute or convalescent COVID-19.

CDR3 reads: CASGGTGTLSTDTQYF. The sequence in DNA is TGCGCCAGCGGGGGGACAGGGACTTTGAGCACAGATACGCAGTATTTT. Recombination linked TRBV5-1 to TRBJ2-3, and 9 junction bases match TRBD1. The CDR3, cysteine through phenylalanine, is 16 amino acids long. Only the CDR3 region is kept as DNA, spanning 48 bases read in frame from base 1. Trimming accounts for 7 bases at V and 0 bases at J, while the number of junction bases matched to no gene is 9. From the germline V gene, CDR1 is SGHRS and CDR2 is YFSETQ.